The 18 T cell receptor beta chains below come from one sample, sequenced in a study of T cells in Graves' hyperthyroidism and ophthalmopathy. There were TCR beta CDR3 regions amplified from RNA transcripts. An initial round of RT-PCR targeting the TCR CDR3 relied on the HTBI primer set. Using its own MiXCR run on the multiplex PCR reads, TCRdb lists one record per CDR3 protein. The sample has about 350,000 distinct CDR3 sequences, 15% to 20% seen once; the top ten hold 15% to 17%. The sequenced sample was blood. The receptor set was obtained from a woman aged 40 to 55 with Graves' ophthalmopathy.

This clonotype was seen at least ten times. The V call is TRBV12-3 or TRBV12-4, the J call TRBJ1-1; no clear D. Trimming stripped 2 bases from V and 4 bases from J, with 2 bases between. The CDR3 runs 11 residues. The CDR3 DNA reads as TGTGCCAGCAGTTTAATCACTGAAGCTTTCTTT. Translation gives CASSLITEAFF.

This clonotype was counted at least ten times. This chain joins TRBV30 and TRBJ2-2, with D hard to call. The ends were cut back, 4 bases at V and 3 bases at J, with 9 bases in the middle. CDR1 is GTSNPN and CDR2 is SVGIG in the germline V gene (reference sequence). The CDR3 covers 13 residues. Here the CDR3 reads CAWTYTDTGELFF. Written as DNA, the CDR3 is TGTGCCTGGACTTACACCGACACCGGGGAGCTGTTTTTT.

This clonotype was recorded many times. The chain employs TRBV7-8 and TRBJ1-1, with TRBD1 as a possible D gene (5 bases). Germline assignment: CDR1 SGHVS and CDR2 FQNEAQ. V lost 5 bases, J lost 1 base, and 14 bases lay in between. This CDR3 spans 15 amino acids. The CDR3 bases are TGTGCCAGCAGCCCCAGGACAAGATCGAACACTGAAGCTTTCTTT. It encodes CASSPRTRSNTEAFF.

This clonotype was seen at least ten times. V is TRBV28 and J is TRBJ1-1; D may be TRBD1 (5 bases). Germline CDR1 and CDR2: MDHEN and SYDVKM. V was pared by 3 bases and J by 2 bases, with 16 bases between. This CDR3 is 16 amino acids long. CDR3 amino acids: CASSFPFPGLNTEAFF. CDR3 coding DNA: TGTGCCAGCAGTTTCCCCTTCCCGGGACTTAACACTGAAGCTTTCTTT.

In its sample, this clonotype was seen many times. The chain couples TRBV27 to TRBJ2-7; D perhaps matches TRBD2 (5 bases). The CDR3 runs 12 residues. Germline V gene data show CDR1 as MNHEY and CDR2 as SMNVEV (reference sequence). Trimming removed 6 bases at V and 7 bases at J, with 13 bases between. The chain's CDR3 is CASSSGVSEQYF. The CDR3 region has the DNA TGTGCCAGCAGCTCCGGGGTATCAGAGCAGTACTTC.

This clonotype appeared many times. J is TRBJ2-7 and V is TRBV28; D unclear. Germline values: CDR1 MDHEN, CDR2 SYDVKM. Trimming shortened V by 8 bases and J by 3 bases, and 11 bases separated the two germline ends. The CDR3 extends over 12 amino acids. The CDR3 DNA reads TGTGCCAGCCGAAAAACGTACTACGAGCAGTACTTC. The encoded protein is CASRKTYYEQYF. Based on the CDR3 plus reference TRBV28 and TRBJ2-7, the full variable domain is DVKVTQSSRYLVKRTGEKVFLECVQDMDHENMFWYRQDPGLGLRLIYFSYDVKMKEKGDIPEGYSVSREKKERFSLILESASTNQTSMYLCASRKTYYEQYFGPGTRLTVT.

This clonotype was recorded many times. The chain has TRBV6-1 and TRBJ1-1; no reliable D call. Trimming pared 6 bases from V and 1 base from J, leaving 15 bases between. The CDR3 runs to 15 residues. Germline CDR1 and CDR2: MNHNS and SASEGT. DNA for the CDR3: TGTGCCAGCAGGAGCCAGCGGGCCACGAACACTGAAGCTTTCTTT. The encoded protein is CASRSQRATNTEAFF.

There are many counts of this clonotype. The J gene is TRBJ1-2, the V gene TRBV11-2; D call uncertain. The germline gives CDR1 SGHAT, CDR2 FQNNGV. V was trimmed by 3 bases and J by 2 bases, leaving 10 bases between them. The CDR3 has 14 residues. CDR3: CASSFTAGNYGYTF. DNA for the CDR3: TGTGCCAGCAGCTTCACGGCGGGGAACTATGGCTACACCTTC.

This rearrangement joins TRBV7-3 to TRBJ2-2; the D is unclear. CDR1 and CDR2 from the germline V gene are SGHTA and FQGTGA. Trimming took 3 bases from V and 7 from J, leaving 9 bases between them. CDR3 size: 13 residues. CDR3 bases: TGTGCCAGCAGCTTCCTCGTGGGCGGGGAGCTGTTTTTT. Translated: CASSFLVGGELFF. The full variable domain, rest sourced from reference TRBV7-3 and TRBJ2-2, is GAGVSQTPSNKVTEKGKYVELRCDPISGHTALYWYRQSLGQGPEFLIYFQGTGAADDSGLPNDRFFAVRPEGSVSTLKIQRTERGDSAVYLCASSFLVGGELFFGEGSRLTVL.

In its sample, this clonotype was seen many times. The V gene is TRBV19, the J gene TRBJ1-1; TRBD1 is a possible D gene (5 bases). The CDR3 spans 14 residues. Trimming pared 5 bases from V and 1 base from J, leaving 11 bases between. The germline V gene has CDR1 LNHDA and CDR2 SQIVND (reference sequence). CDR3 sequence: CASSFLTANTEAFF. CDR3 sequence (DNA): TGTGCCAGTAGTTTCCTGACAGCGAACACTGAAGCTTTCTTT.

This clonotype occurred many times. The V and J genes are TRBV20-1 and TRBJ1-2; the D gene is possibly TRBD1 (6 bases). Trimming left V 0 bases short and J 4 bases short, with 15 bases between. CDR1 and CDR2 (germline): DFQATT, SNEGSKA (reference sequence). CDR3 length: 15 residues. For the CDR3, the DNA is TGCAGTGCTAGAGATCCTATCACAGGGCCCTATGGCTACACCTTC. This sequence encodes CSARDPITGPYGYTF.

This clonotype was recorded many times. This chain links TRBV20-1 with TRBJ2-2, with TRBD1 identical over 8 bases. Losses at the gene ends were 3 bases for V and 7 bases for J; bases not matched to a gene: 4. The germline V gene encodes CDR1 DFQATT and CDR2 SNEGSKA (reference sequence). This CDR3 is 13 amino acids long. CDR3 nucleotides: TGCAGTGCTAGTTTGACAGGGGACGGGGAGCTGTTTTTT. Protein: CSASLTGDGELFF.

This clonotype was seen a few times. J is TRBJ2-7 and V is TRBV19; 7 bases line up with TRBD1. The CDR3 has 16 residues. The germline V gene has CDR1 LNHDA and CDR2 SQIVND (reference sequence). The J segment lost 2 bases and the V segment lost 9 bases, leaving 16 bases of the junction unmatched. The CDR3 spells CARSRSLQGLTYEQYF. As DNA, the CDR3 is TGTGCCAGATCCCGATCCCTACAGGGGCTAACCTACGAGCAGTACTTC.

This clonotype occurred many times. The rearrangement joins TRBV3-1 to TRBJ1-5; D ambiguous. The germline V and J ends were trimmed by 0 bases and 4 bases, with 4 bases remaining between them. Looked up from germline, CDR1 is LGHDT and CDR2 is YNNKEL (reference sequence). The CDR3 runs 13 residues. CDR3 sequence (DNA): TGTGCCAGCAGCCAAGATTTGAATCAGCCCCAGCATTTT. Protein: CASSQDLNQPQHF.

This clonotype occurred a few times. The CDR3 nucleotides are TGTGCCAGCAGCTTAGAGTCCCGGGTCTCTGGAAACACCATATATTTT. Translation: CASSLESRVSGNTIYF. The rearrangement joins TRBV11-2 to TRBJ1-3; D unclear. The V and J ends lost 0 bases and 0 bases respectively, with 9 bases between them. The CDR3 is 16 residues long. CDR1 is SGHAT, CDR2 FQNNGV, per germline.

This clonotype was found many times. The chain joins TRBV4-3 to TRBJ2-7, with D perhaps TRBD2 (6 bases). This CDR3 spans 17 amino acids. CDR1 is LGHNA and CDR2 is YSLEER in the germline V gene. Trimming shortened V by 3 bases and J by 4 bases, and 22 bases separated the two germline ends. The CDR3 region has the DNA TGCGCCAGCAGCCAGGCGGGGAGCGGGCTAAGAAAATACGAGCAGTACTTC. Translating gives CASSQAGSGLRKYEQYF.

There are many counts of this clonotype. The V and J genes are TRBV19 and TRBJ1-5; D unresolved. The V end was cut by 3 bases, the J end by 6 bases, with 0 bases between. CDR1 is LNHDA and CDR2 is SQIVND in the germline V gene (reference sequence). This CDR3 has 10 amino acids. The CDR3, as DNA: TGTGCCAGTAGTATTCAGCCCCAGCATTTT. This encodes CASSIQPQHF.

At least ten counts were recorded for this clonotype. The rearrangement uses TRBV10-1 and TRBJ2-5, with D hard to call. V was shortened by 0 bases and J by 5 bases, with 1 base between the two germline ends. The CDR3 runs 11 residues. The germline V gene encodes CDR1 WNHNN and CDR2 SYGVQD (reference sequence). The CDR3 reads CASSESETQYF. The CDR3 region has the DNA TGCGCCAGCAGTGAGTCGGAGACCCAGTACTTC.